Presented here are 8 T cell receptor beta chains from one specimen sequenced in a study of cytomegalovirus exposure and HLA in healthy donors. 60 Vbeta and 13 Jbeta primers were used in PCR. Libraries were prepared by immunoSEQ multiplex PCR; TCRdb keeps only in-frame clonotypes and omits some of them. The sample has 200,000 to 250,000 clones, more than 60% seen once. Sequencing was carried out using PBMCs. Receptors were obtained from a woman aged 60 to 75 in good health and CMV-seropositive.

V is TRBV7-9 and J is TRBJ1-1; 10 positions agree with TRBD1. This CDR3 comprises 15 residues. V lost 4 bases to trimming and J lost 4 bases; unmatched junction nucleotides: 6. Germline V gene sequence: CDR1 SEHNR, CDR2 FQNEAQ (reference sequence). DNA of the CDR3: TGTGCCAGCAGCTCGACAGGGGGCTGGGGCACTGAAGCTTTCTTT. This gives the protein CASSSTGGWGTEAFF.

This clone was observed a few times. This chain links TRBV4-1 with TRBJ1-1, with TRBD1 matching over 7 bases. This CDR3 is 15 amino acids long. CDR1 is MGHRA and CDR2 is YSYEKL in the germline V gene. With V trimmed by 3 bases and J by 2 bases, 6 bases remained unmatched. Here the CDR3 DNA reads TGCGCCAGCAGCCAGCTCAGGGGGTATAACACTGAAGCTTTCTTT. This translates into CASSQLRGYNTEAFF.

The CDR3 bases are TGTGCCAGCAGCGCCCAGTCTAGGGGGGGTACAGATACGCAGTATTTT. Protein product: CASSAQSRGGTDTQYF. The chain employs TRBV9 and TRBJ2-3; perhaps TRBD2 as D (7 bases). V lost 3 bases to trimming and J lost 3 bases, with 17 bases between them. Germline-derived CDR1 and CDR2 are SGDLS and YYNGEE. This CDR3 spans 16 amino acids.

This clone showed up just a few times. CDR3: CASSKRGVGGGYEQYF. The CDR3 bases are TGTGCCAGTAGTAAGCGGGGGGTAGGCGGCGGGTACGAGCAGTACTTC. V usage is TRBV19 and J usage is TRBJ2-7; 9 bases line up with TRBD2. Looked up from germline, CDR1 is LNHDA and CDR2 is SQIVND (reference sequence). The CDR3 covers 16 residues. Trimming at V came to 4 bases and at J to 4 bases, leaving 11 bases not matched to a gene.

The chain joins TRBV25-1 to TRBJ2-3; 7 bases line up with TRBD2. The CDR3 has 14 amino acids. Germline V gives CDR1 MGHDK, CDR2 SYGVNS. J was trimmed by 4 bases and V by 4 bases; bases with no gene match: 5. This CDR3 is CASSVRGGSDTQYF. Written as DNA, the CDR3 is TGTGCCAGCAGTGTCCGGGGAGGGTCAGATACGCAGTATTTT.

The chain links TRBV5-8 to TRBJ1-5; weak D call: TRBD1 (6 bases). Trimming pared 0 bases from V and 2 bases from J, leaving 15 bases between. Germline CDR1 SGHTS, CDR2 YDEGEE. The CDR3 loop spans 17 amino acids. For the CDR3, the DNA is TGTGCCAGCAGCTTGGCCGCGGCAGGGGTTGGCAATCAGCCCCAGCATTTT. Amino acid sequence: CASSLAAAGVGNQPQHF.

The rearrangement links TRBV7-3 to TRBJ1-2; D possibly corresponds to TRBD1 (6 bases). CDR1 and CDR2 from the germline V gene are SGHTA and FQGTGA. Trimming shortened V by 5 bases and J by 2 bases, and 9 bases separated the two germline ends. This CDR3 is 13 amino acids long. The CDR3 spells CASSEGVNYGYTF. The CDR3 DNA sequence: TGTGCCAGCAGCGAGGGGGTAAACTATGGCTACACCTTC. Drawing the rest from reference TRBV7-3 and TRBJ1-2, the complete variable domain is GAGVSQTPSNKVTEKGKYVELRCDPISGHTALYWYRQSLGQGPEFLIYFQGTGAADDSGLPNDRFFAVRPEGSVSTLKIQRTERGDSAVYLCASSEGVNYGYTFGSGTRLTVV.

This chain connects TRBV6-6 to TRBJ2-7, with a weak D call TRBD2 (6 bases). Trimming removed 0 bases from V and 9 bases from J, with 21 bases in between. Germline V gene data show CDR1 as MNHNY and CDR2 as SVGAGI (reference sequence). This CDR3 spans 16 amino acids. CDR3 coding DNA: TGTGCCAGCAGTTACTCGAACTCGGGGGAGCTTGGTGGGCAGTACTTC. Translated, it gives CASSYSNSGELGGQYF.